This T cell receptor (beta chain) was captured by sequencing in a study of Ad26.COV2.S vaccination and SARS-CoV-2 variants. Study-level points and caveats: Spike-specific TCR breadth was greater in vaccine than placebo recipients.

There are 15 residues in the CDR3. V lost 5 bases and J lost 0, with 11 bases in between. The germline V gene encodes CDR1 ENHRY and CDR2 SYGVKD. With regard to this clone: Its target is not known.

Sequencing was performed with immunoSEQ multiplex PCR; in TCRdb, only in-frame clones are kept and a portion is missing. This table holds about 350,000 clones, 80% to 90% found once. Treatment in this sample: approximately 18 received Ad26.COV2.S at low or high dose, single or two shots; 5 received placebo; per-sample allocation not given. Repertoires come from day 63 after the first vaccine or placebo injection. The donor's status was that of an adult aged 18-55 years in Boston. Immunization relied on an Ad26 vector, which expressed Wuhan-strain SARS-CoV-2 spike. This TCR came from a person between 18 and 65 years old who received the Ad26.COV2.S COVID-19 vaccine or a placebo. J is TRBJ1-5 and V is TRBV10-3, with a weak D call TRBD1 (6 bases). Specimen: peripheral blood, collected in a trial of Ad26.COV2.S vaccine versus placebo. The CDR3 loop reads CAISPGEGSNQPQHF. The CDR3 nucleotides read TGTGCCATCAGTCCAGGGGAAGGTAGCAATCAGCCCCAGCATTTT.